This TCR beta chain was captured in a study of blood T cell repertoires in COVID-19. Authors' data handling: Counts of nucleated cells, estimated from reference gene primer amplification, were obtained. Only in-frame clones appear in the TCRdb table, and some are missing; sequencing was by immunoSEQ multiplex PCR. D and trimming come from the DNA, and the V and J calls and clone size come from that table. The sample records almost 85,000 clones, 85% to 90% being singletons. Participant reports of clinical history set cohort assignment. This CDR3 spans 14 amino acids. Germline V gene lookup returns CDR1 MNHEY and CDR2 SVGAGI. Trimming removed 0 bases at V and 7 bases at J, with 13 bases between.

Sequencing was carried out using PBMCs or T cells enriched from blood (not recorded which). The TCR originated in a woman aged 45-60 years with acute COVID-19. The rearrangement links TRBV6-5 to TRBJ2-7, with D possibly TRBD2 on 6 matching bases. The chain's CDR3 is CASSYSTGVREQYF. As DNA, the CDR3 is TGTGCCAGCAGTTACTCCACGGGAGTCCGAGAGCAGTACTTC.